This T cell receptor (beta chain) originates from a study of Graves' ophthalmopathy and Graves' hyperthyroidism. CDR3 length equals 18 residues. V trimming: 2 bases; J trimming: 2 bases; junction bases outside the gene matches: 8. Beta-chain TCR CDR3 regions were amplified from RNA transcripts. First-round RT-PCR used HTBI primers; second-round multiplex PCR followed. From the multiplex PCR reads, TCRdb called clonotypes with MiXCR, one entry per CDR3 protein. The sample has roughly 480,000 distinct CDR3 sequences, approximately 15% seen once. This receptor was identified in a woman between 25 and 40 years old with Graves' ophthalmopathy. The chain joins TRBV12-3 or TRBV12-4 to TRBJ2-2; TRBD1 aligns across 10 bases. What was sequenced was blood. CDR3 bases: TGTGCCAGCAGTTTATGGAGATGGGACAGGGGAAACACCGGGGAGCTGTTTTTT. It yields the protein CASSLWRWDRGNTGELFF.